This entry lists 30 T cell receptor beta chains sequenced from one sample in a study of lymphopenia after photon versus proton radiotherapy. TCRdb keeps only in-frame clones here, not all; method: immunoSEQ multiplex PCR. Among 70,000 to 95,000 clones listed, 80% to 90% were seen once. This specimen consisted of peripheral blood, obtained from a patient treated with proton-based radiotherapy. These TCRs come from a man in his sixties with pancreatic cancer.

The chain is built from TRBV15 and TRBJ2-1, with 7 bases that match TRBD2. Per the germline V gene, CDR1 is LNHNV and CDR2 is YYDKDF (reference sequence). This CDR3 is built from 13 residues. V shed 0 bases and J 12 bases; nucleotides not matched to a gene: 5. The CDR3 here is CATSREGGSGQFF. The CDR3 DNA reads TGTGCCACCAGCAGAGAGGGAGGGAGCGGGCAGTTCTTC.

This chain links TRBV11-3 with TRBJ2-5; D is undetermined. Trimming cost V 5 bases and J 2 bases, with 6 bases left between them. Germline lookup yields CDR1 SGHNT and CDR2 YENEEA. The CDR3 spans 12 residues. The CDR3 nucleotides read TGTGCCAGCAGCCAACTTCAAGAGACCCAGTACTTC. Encoded protein: CASSQLQETQYF.

The sample holds one count of this clone. This chain joins TRBV6-1 and TRBJ1-1; D is uncertain. The CDR3 spans 11 residues. The V gene lost 7 bases and the J gene lost 7 bases, with 10 bases spanning the gap. Germline assignment: CDR1 MNHNS and CDR2 SASEGT. CDR3 in amino acids: CASTAGIEAFF. CDR3 nucleotides: TGTGCCAGCACCGCGGGGATTGAAGCTTTCTTT.

The CDR3 reads CASSPNGPGETQYF. Here the CDR3 DNA reads TGTGCCAGCAGCCCCAACGGCCCAGGGGAGACCCAGTACTTC. The chain has TRBV11-2 and TRBJ2-5, with TRBD1 as a possible D gene (5 bases). Germline V gives CDR1 SGHAT, CDR2 FQNNGV. The length of the CDR3 is 14 residues. V gave up 5 bases and J gave up 5 bases, with 15 bases separating them. The full variable domain, rest sourced from reference TRBV11-2 and TRBJ2-5, is EAGVAQSPRYKIIEKRQSVAFWCNPISGHATLYWYQQILGQGPKLLIQFQNNGVVDDSQLPKDRFSAERLKGVDSTLKIQPAKLEDSAVYLCASSPNGPGETQYFGPGTRLLVL.

The chain couples TRBV19 to TRBJ2-1; D is perhaps TRBD1 (6 bases). V shed 5 bases and J shed 9 bases, with 23 bases lying between them. There are 16 residues in the CDR3. Germline loops: CDR1 LNHDA, CDR2 SQIVND (reference sequence). CDR3 protein: CASSSPQGTKRGEQFF. The CDR3 DNA follows: TGTGCCAGTAGTTCCCCACAGGGTACCAAAAGGGGTGAGCAGTTCTTC.

The chain recombines TRBV6-1 with TRBJ1-1, with a weak D call TRBD1 (5 bases). CDR3 size: 14 residues. Trimming took 3 bases from V and 1 from J, leaving 9 bases between them. CDR1 is MNHNS, CDR2 SASEGT, per germline. The CDR3 DNA sequence: TGTGCCAGCAGTGAGGGACCGCAGAACACTGAAGCTTTCTTT. This sequence encodes CASSEGPQNTEAFF.

The gene calls are TRBV6-1 and TRBJ2-1, with D unresolved. The CDR3 is 12 amino acids. Germline lookup yields CDR1 MNHNS and CDR2 SASEGT. Here the CDR3 DNA reads TGTGCAGTGTCGCGACGCGTTGGGGAGCAGTTCTTC. Translation: CAVSRRVGEQFF.

The V call is TRBV27, the J call TRBJ2-7; D is ambiguous. The CDR3 runs 14 residues. The ends were cut back, 6 bases at V and 1 base at J, with 13 bases in the middle. The V gene's germline CDR1 is MNHEY and CDR2 SMNVEV (reference sequence). The CDR3 nucleotides read TGTGCCAGCAGCCTGGTTCCGCGTTCCTACGAGCAGTACTTC. This gives the protein CASSLVPRSYEQYF.

The rearrangement links TRBV30 to TRBJ2-7; 9 bases are shared with TRBD2. V shed 7 bases, J shed 0 bases, and the junction held 16 bases outside the gene matches. This CDR3 comprises 17 residues. The germline CDR1 and CDR2 sequences are GTSNPN and SVGIG (reference sequence). As DNA, the CDR3 is TGTGCCTCAATACCCGCGGGTGAGCGGGGGGTCTCCTACGAGCAGTACTTC. As protein: CASIPAGERGVSYEQYF.

The rearrangement links TRBV20-1 to TRBJ2-5, with unresolved D. The CDR3 spans 11 residues. Germline loops: CDR1 DFQATT, CDR2 SNEGSKA (reference sequence). Trimming cost V 3 bases and J 5 bases, with 7 bases left between them. The CDR3 region is CSASAGETQYF. The CDR3 coding sequence is TGCAGTGCTAGCGCTGGGGAGACCCAGTACTTC.

This clone showed up just once. The chain employs TRBV5-1 and TRBJ2-3; the match to TRBD2 covers 9 bases. V shed 3 bases and J 5 bases; nucleotides not matched to a gene: 7. Germline-derived CDR1 and CDR2 are SGHRS and YFSETQ. The CDR3 consists of 15 residues. Here the CDR3 DNA reads TGCGCCAGCAGCTCTAGCGGGGCGGGCATAGATACGCAGTATTTT. Amino acid sequence: CASSSSGAGIDTQYF.

The gene calls are TRBV28 and TRBJ2-3; TRBD1 aligns across 9 bases. V lost 0 bases and J lost 4; bases outside the gene matches: 8. Looked up from germline, CDR1 is MDHEN and CDR2 is SYDVKM. The CDR3 is 17 residues long. The CDR3 nucleotides read TGTGCCAGCAGTTTATGGGCCGGGACAGGGTTCGCAGATACGCAGTATTTT. This sequence encodes CASSLWAGTGFADTQYF.

This clone was picked up one time. The V call is TRBV11-2, the J call TRBJ2-4; D remains ambiguous. The CDR3 covers 14 residues. Per germline, CDR1 SGHAT and CDR2 FQNNGV. Trimming left V 1 base short and J 0 bases short, with 4 bases between. Here the CDR3 reads CASSLVGAKNIQYF. As DNA, the CDR3 is TGTGCCAGCAGCTTAGTCGGAGCCAAAAACATTCAGTACTTC. Complete variable domain (other parts from reference TRBV11-2 and TRBJ2-4): EAGVAQSPRYKIIEKRQSVAFWCNPISGHATLYWYQQILGQGPKLLIQFQNNGVVDDSQLPKDRFSAERLKGVDSTLKIQPAKLEDSAVYLCASSLVGAKNIQYFGAGTRLSVL.

This clone is a singleton in its sample. A read error may produce the germline difference seen at one junction end. The rearrangement uses TRBV7-7 and TRBJ2-7, with D tentatively TRBD1 (6 bases). This CDR3 has 13 amino acids. Germline V lookup: CDR1 SSHAT, CDR2 FNYEAQ (reference sequence). Written as DNA, the CDR3 is TGTGCTAGCAGCTCACAGGGTTCGGGCGAGCAGTACTTC. This sequence encodes CASSSQGSGEQYF. Based on the CDR3 plus reference TRBV7-7 and TRBJ2-7, the full variable domain is GAGVSQSPRYKVTKRGQDVTLRCDPISSHATLYWYQQALGQGPEFLTYFNYEAQPDKSGLPSDRFSAERPEGSISTLTIQRTEQRDSAMYRCASSSQGSGEQYFGPGTRLTVT.

This rearrangement joins TRBV6-5 to TRBJ2-7; either TRBD1 or TRBD2 may fit D (5 bases each). The germline gives CDR1 MNHEY, CDR2 SVGAGI. Trimming took off 6 bases at V and 0 bases at J, with 12 bases between the two ends. The CDR3 has 14 residues. CDR3 amino acids: CASRGDGPSYEQYF. Written as DNA, the CDR3 is TGTGCCAGCAGGGGGGACGGCCCCTCCTACGAGCAGTACTTC.

In its sample, this clone was seen a few times. One end of the junction does not line up with germline, which may come from a read error. V usage is TRBV28 and J usage is TRBJ1-1, with TRBD1 as a possible D gene (6 bases). Germline V gene sequence: CDR1 MDHEN, CDR2 SYDVKM. The CDR3 is 16 residues long. CDR3 DNA sequence: TGCTTTACTTGGGGGCAGTCGGGGCTAATGAACACTGAAGCTTTCTTT. It codes for CFTWGQSGLMNTEAFF. Drawing the rest from reference TRBV28 and TRBJ1-1, the complete variable domain is DVKVTQSSRYLVKRTGEKVFLECVQDMDHENMFWYRQDPGLGLRLIYFSYDVKMKEKGDIPEGYSVSREKKERFSLILESASTNQTSMYLCFTWGQSGLMNTEAFFGQGTRLTVV.

The V call is TRBV28, the J call TRBJ2-2; a possible D gene is TRBD1 (5 bases). The CDR3 contains 13 residues. V lost 6 bases and J lost 6, with 11 bases in between. CDR1 is MDHEN and CDR2 is SYDVKM in the germline V gene. The CDR3 here is CASSKGYAGELFF. CDR3 in DNA: TGTGCCAGCAGCAAGGGGTACGCCGGGGAGCTGTTTTTT.

V is TRBV4-1 and J is TRBJ2-5; the D gene is possibly TRBD1 (6 bases). The CDR3 length is 17 residues. Germline CDR1 reads MGHRA; CDR2 reads YSYEKL. The V end lost 4 bases, the J end lost 5 bases, and 23 bases lay between the germline ends. The CDR3 loop is CASSLPEQGPLRETQYF. The CDR3 DNA sequence: TGCGCCAGCAGCCTGCCTGAACAGGGCCCTTTGCGGGAGACCCAGTACTTC.

The CDR3 loop is CASTARDADQPQHF. The CDR3 DNA sequence: TGTGCCAGCACCGCCCGGGACGCGGATCAGCCCCAGCATTTT. The chain recombines TRBV19 with TRBJ1-5; a possible D gene is TRBD1 (5 bases). The V and J ends lost 9 bases and 5 bases respectively, with 17 bases between them. Germline V CDR1 and CDR2: LNHDA, SQIVND (reference sequence). This CDR3 spans 14 amino acids.

The V and J genes are TRBV15 and TRBJ1-2; D perhaps matches TRBD1 (6 bases). Germline V lookup: CDR1 LNHNV, CDR2 YYDKDF (reference sequence). V was pared by 3 bases and J by 8 bases, with 13 bases between. This CDR3 contains 13 residues. In DNA form, the CDR3 reads TGTGCCACCAGCAGTTCGGGGGCCGGGGGCTACACCTTC. This translates into CATSSSGAGGYTF.

This chain uses TRBV30 with TRBJ1-4; 8 bases are a match to TRBD1. The CDR3 extends over 14 amino acids. From germline, CDR1 is GTSNPN and CDR2 SVGIG (reference sequence). V lost 2 bases and J lost 3; bases outside the gene matches: 2. CDR3 sequence reads: CAWSKTGANEKLFF. The CDR3 bases are TGTGCCTGGAGTAAGACAGGGGCTAATGAAAAACTGTTTTTT.

The V and J genes are TRBV6-1 and TRBJ1-4; 9 bases match TRBD1. The trim removed 2 bases at V and 2 bases at J, leaving 3 bases unmatched. CDR1 and CDR2 (germline): MNHNS, SASEGT. This CDR3 comprises 16 residues. CDR3 nucleotide sequence: TGTGCCAGCAGTGAAAACAGGGGGCGGACTAATGAAAAACTGTTTTTT. Its translation: CASSENRGRTNEKLFF.

V is TRBV28 and J is TRBJ2-2; a possible D gene is TRBD1 (6 bases). The germline V and J ends were trimmed by 6 bases and 2 bases, with 13 bases remaining between them. Germline V gives CDR1 MDHEN, CDR2 SYDVKM. This CDR3 region has 15 residues. This chain's CDR3 is CASRVPGQNTGELFF. CDR3 in DNA: TGTGCCAGCAGGGTACCGGGACAAAACACCGGGGAGCTGTTTTTT. The full variable domain, completed using reference TRBV28 and TRBJ2-2, is DVKVTQSSRYLVKRTGEKVFLECVQDMDHENMFWYRQDPGLGLRLIYFSYDVKMKEKGDIPEGYSVSREKKERFSLILESASTNQTSMYLCASRVPGQNTGELFFGEGSRLTVL.

The chain combines TRBV7-2 with TRBJ1-2, with D possibly TRBD1 on 5 matching bases. CDR1 and CDR2 (germline): SGHTA, FQGNSA. The CDR3 sequence is 14 residues long. V dropped 2 bases and J dropped 4 bases, with 11 bases sitting between them. Written as DNA, the CDR3 is TGTGCCAGCAGCTTAACCAGGGAGGCCTATGGCTACACCTTC. It encodes CASSLTREAYGYTF. The full variable domain, completed using reference TRBV7-2 and TRBJ1-2, is GAGVSQSPSNKVTEKGKDVELRCDPISGHTALYWYRQSLGQGLEFLIYFQGNSAPDKSGLPSDRFSAERTGGSVSTLTIQRTQQEDSAVYLCASSLTREAYGYTFGSGTRLTVV.

The chain is built from TRBV28 and TRBJ1-1; 8 nucleotides agree with TRBD1. The CDR3 is made up of 14 amino acids. The trim removed 8 bases at V and 10 bases at J, leaving 15 bases unmatched. Germline CDR1 MDHEN, CDR2 SYDVKM. CDR3 coding DNA: TGTGCCAGCTCTCTTCTCCAGGGGGCTAGGGGAGCTTTCTTT. It yields the protein CASSLLQGARGAFF.

This clone came up a few times. The V call is TRBV30, the J call TRBJ1-2; possible D gene TRBD1, 5 bases. The CDR3 runs to 12 residues. Germline values: CDR1 GTSNPN, CDR2 SVGIG (reference sequence). The V gene lost 3 bases and the J gene lost 8 bases, with 13 bases spanning the gap. CDR3 bases: TGTGCCTGGAGCCAGGGCGCTGGGGGCTACACCTTC. This encodes CAWSQGAGGYTF.

This chain joins TRBV19 and TRBJ1-1, with D unclear. The CDR3 loop spans 13 amino acids. Germline CDR1 is LNHDA and CDR2 is SQIVND (reference sequence). Trimming took off 3 bases at V and 8 bases at J, with 13 bases between the two ends. CDR3 DNA: TGTGCCAGTAGTATGGTGTTCGGCGGAGAAGCTTTCTTT. This encodes CASSMVFGGEAFF. Drawing the rest from reference TRBV19 and TRBJ1-1, the complete variable domain is DGGITQSPKYLFRKEGQNVTLSCEQNLNHDAMYWYRQDPGQGLRLIYYSQIVNDFQKGDIAEGYSVSREKKESFPLTVTSAQKNPTAFYLCASSMVFGGEAFFGQGTRLTVV.

The CDR3 protein is CASSQGSFNYGYTF. CDR3 bases: TGTGCCAGCAGCCAAGGCAGTTTTAACTATGGCTACACCTTC. The chain combines TRBV14 with TRBJ1-2; D not certain. Germline assignment: CDR1 SGHDN and CDR2 FVKESK. This CDR3 contains 14 residues. V lost 1 base, J lost 1 base, and 7 bases lay in between.

V is TRBV18 and J is TRBJ2-7, with TRBD2 matching 15 bases. Germline V CDR1 and CDR2: KGHSH, LQKENI. The junction had 14 bases not matched to a gene; V was cut back by 4 bases and J by 4 bases. There are 19 residues in the CDR3. This CDR3 is CASSRARGTSGRSFYEQYF. The CDR3 nucleotides are TGTGCCAGCTCACGCGCGAGGGGGACTAGCGGGAGGTCTTTTTACGAGCAGTACTTC.

The chain has TRBV11-2 and TRBJ2-2; the D is unclear. Deletions cut 3 bases from V and 0 bases from J, with 8 bases between. CDR3 size: 15 residues. Germline CDR1 is SGHAT and CDR2 is FQNNGV. The CDR3 nucleotides are TGTGCCAGCAGCTTCGAGCTATCGAACACCGGGGAGCTGTTTTTT. Translating gives CASSFELSNTGELFF.